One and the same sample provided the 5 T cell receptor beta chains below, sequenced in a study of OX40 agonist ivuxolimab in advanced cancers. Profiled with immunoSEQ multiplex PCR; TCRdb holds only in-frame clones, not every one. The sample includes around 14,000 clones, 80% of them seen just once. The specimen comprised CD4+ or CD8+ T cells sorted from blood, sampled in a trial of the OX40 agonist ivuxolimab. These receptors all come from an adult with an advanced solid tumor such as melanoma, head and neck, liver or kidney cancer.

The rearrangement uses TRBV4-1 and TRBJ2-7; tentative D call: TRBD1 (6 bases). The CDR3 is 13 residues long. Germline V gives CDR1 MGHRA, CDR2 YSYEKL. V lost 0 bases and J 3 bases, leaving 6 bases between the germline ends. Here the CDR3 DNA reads TGCGCCAGCAGCCAAGAGACAGGCTACGAGCAGTACTTC. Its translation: CASSQETGYEQYF.

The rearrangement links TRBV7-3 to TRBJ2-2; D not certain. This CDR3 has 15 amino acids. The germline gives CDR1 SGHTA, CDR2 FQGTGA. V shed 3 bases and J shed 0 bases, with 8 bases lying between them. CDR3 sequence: CASSLTLANTGELFF. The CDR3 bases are TGTGCCAGCAGCTTGACTCTAGCGAACACCGGGGAGCTGTTTTTT.

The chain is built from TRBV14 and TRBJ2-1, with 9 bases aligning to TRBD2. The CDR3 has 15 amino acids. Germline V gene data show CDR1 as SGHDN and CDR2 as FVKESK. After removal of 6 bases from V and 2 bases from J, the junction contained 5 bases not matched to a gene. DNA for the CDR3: TGTGCCAGCAGAATTAGCGGGAGCCCCTACAATGAGCAGTTCTTC. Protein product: CASRISGSPYNEQFF. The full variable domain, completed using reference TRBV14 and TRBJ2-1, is EAGVTQFPSHSVIEKGQTVTLRCDPISGHDNLYWYRRVMGKEIKFLLHFVKESKQDESGMPNNRFLAERTGGTYSTLKVQPAELEDSGVYFCASRISGSPYNEQFFGPGTRLTVL.

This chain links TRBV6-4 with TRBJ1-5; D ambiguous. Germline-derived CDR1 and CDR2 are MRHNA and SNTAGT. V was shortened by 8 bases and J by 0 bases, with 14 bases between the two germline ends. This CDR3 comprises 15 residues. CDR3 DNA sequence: TGTGCCAGCGGGGAGGAAATTTATAGCAATCAGCCCCAGCATTTT. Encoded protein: CASGEEIYSNQPQHF.

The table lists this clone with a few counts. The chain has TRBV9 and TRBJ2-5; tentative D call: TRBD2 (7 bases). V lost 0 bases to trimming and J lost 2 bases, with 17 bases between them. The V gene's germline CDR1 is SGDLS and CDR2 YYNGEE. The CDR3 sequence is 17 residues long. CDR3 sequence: CASSVEGGAGNQETQYF. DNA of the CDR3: TGTGCCAGCAGCGTAGAGGGGGGGGCAGGGAATCAAGAGACCCAGTACTTC.